These 31 T cell receptor beta chains share one sample of origin, sequenced in a study of blood T cell repertoires in COVID-19. Clones were sequenced by immunoSEQ multiplex PCR, and TCRdb holds only the in-frame ones, with some missing. The sample lists about 58,000 clones; about 83% were seen once. Sequencing used peripheral blood. All receptors come from a man in his forties or fifties with active COVID-19.

V is TRBV5-6 and J is TRBJ1-2, with D perhaps TRBD1 (5 bases). The V end was cut by 4 bases, the J end by 3 bases, with 13 bases between. CDR1 is SGHDT, CDR2 YYEEEE, per germline. CDR3 length: 14 residues. Here the CDR3 reads CASSPDGGDYGYTF. CDR3 coding DNA: TGTGCCAGCAGCCCGGACGGGGGGGACTATGGCTACACCTTC.

The V and J genes are TRBV11-2 and TRBJ2-1, with D maybe TRBD1 (6 bases). Germline V CDR1 and CDR2: SGHAT, FQNNGV. V lost 7 bases and J lost 10, with 23 bases in between. CDR3 length equals 15 residues. In DNA, the CDR3 is TGTGCCAGCAACCCCGGTGGGGGCTCGAGGGGGGAGCAGTTCTTC. Protein: CASNPGGGSRGEQFF.

The chain employs TRBV20-1 and TRBJ2-7, with D tentatively TRBD2 (6 bases). This CDR3 contains 10 residues. Germline V gene sequence: CDR1 DFQATT, CDR2 SNEGSKA (reference sequence). V dropped 5 bases and J dropped 6 bases, with 8 bases sitting between them. CDR3 region: CSAWDSEQYF. DNA for the CDR3: TGCAGTGCTTGGGACTCCGAGCAGTACTTC.

This chain joins TRBV7-9 and TRBJ2-7; D ambiguous. Germline loops: CDR1 SEHNR, CDR2 FQNEAQ (reference sequence). V shed 5 bases and J shed 2 bases, with 10 bases lying between them. This CDR3 is built from 13 residues. CDR3 in amino acids: CASSPMAAYEQYF. The CDR3, as DNA: TGTGCCAGCAGCCCGATGGCCGCCTACGAGCAGTACTTC.

V usage is TRBV14 and J usage is TRBJ1-1; TRBD1 aligns across 8 bases. This CDR3 comprises 14 residues. V was pared by 0 bases and J by 4 bases, with 1 base of the junction left unmatched. Germline lookup yields CDR1 SGHDN and CDR2 FVKESK. CDR3 protein: CASSQETGGTEAFF. Written as DNA, the CDR3 is TGTGCCAGCAGCCAAGAAACAGGGGGCACTGAAGCTTTCTTT.

The chain joins TRBV6-6 to TRBJ2-7; 10 bases are a match to TRBD2. CDR1 is MNHNY and CDR2 is SVGAGI in the germline V gene (reference sequence). The CDR3 runs 19 residues. V trimming: 5 bases; J trimming: 3 bases; junction bases outside the gene matches: 19. Written as DNA, the CDR3 is TGTGCCAGCAGTCCGCGACTTAGCTCAGCGGGGGGGTTACTCTACGAGCAGTACTTC. Translating it yields CASSPRLSSAGGLLYEQYF.

The chain couples TRBV5-1 to TRBJ2-3, with a weak D call TRBD1 (6 bases). Germline-derived CDR1 and CDR2 are SGHRS and YFSETQ. There are 14 residues in the CDR3. V gave up 5 bases and J gave up 2 bases, with 12 bases separating them. The CDR3 bases are TGCGCCAGCAGACAGGGTCCACACACAGATACGCAGTATTTT. Translating it yields CASRQGPHTDTQYF.

The chain recombines TRBV27 with TRBJ1-5; the match to TRBD1 covers 8 bases. V trimming: 3 bases; J trimming: 5 bases; junction bases outside the gene matches: 6. CDR3 length: 15 residues. Germline V lookup: CDR1 MNHEY, CDR2 SMNVEV (reference sequence). The CDR3 loop is CASSLDSGGYQPQHF. CDR3 DNA: TGTGCCAGCAGTTTGGACTCAGGGGGCTATCAGCCCCAGCATTTT.

This clone has just a few counts. V gene TRBV2 combines with J gene TRBJ2-1, with 9 bases fitting TRBD2. The J segment lost 9 bases and the V segment lost 7 bases, leaving 7 bases of the junction unmatched. This CDR3 has 13 amino acids. Germline lookup yields CDR1 SNHLY and CDR2 FYNNEI. CDR3 amino acids: CASTGGRASEQFF. CDR3 in DNA: TGTGCCAGCACGGGCGGGAGGGCCAGTGAGCAGTTCTTC. Complete variable domain (other parts from reference TRBV2 and TRBJ2-1): EPEVTQTPSHQVTQMGQEVILRCVPISNHLYFYWYRQILGQKVEFLVSFYNNEISEKSEIFDDQFSVERPDGSNFTLKIRSTKLEDSAMYFCASTGGRASEQFFGPGTRLTVL.

V gene TRBV29-1 combines with J gene TRBJ2-5, with D tentatively TRBD1 (5 bases). The CDR3 spans 13 residues. Per the germline V gene, CDR1 is SQVTM and CDR2 is ANQGSEA. The ends were cut back, 4 bases at V and 2 bases at J, with 11 bases in the middle. In DNA form, the CDR3 reads TGCAGCGTTGGTGTGGACATACAAGAGACCCAGTACTTC. It yields the protein CSVGVDIQETQYF.

The chain carries TRBV6-5 and TRBJ1-2, with 7 positions matching TRBD1. Losses at the gene ends were 7 bases for V and 8 bases for J; bases not matched to a gene: 7. This CDR3 has 12 residues. Germline CDR1 and CDR2: MNHEY and SVGAGI. The CDR3 DNA is TGTGCCAGCATCAGGGGGGCAGACGGCTACACCTTC. This translates into CASIRGADGYTF.

This clone showed up just once. V gene TRBV7-9 combines with J gene TRBJ2-3; 8 nucleotides agree with TRBD2. The CDR3 has 15 amino acids. Germline values: CDR1 SEHNR, CDR2 FQNEAQ (reference sequence). The V and J ends lost 1 base and 2 bases, in that order; junction bases with no gene match: 2. The CDR3 loop reads CASSLVAGHTDTQYF. For the CDR3, the DNA is TGTGCCAGCAGCTTAGTAGCGGGGCACACAGATACGCAGTATTTT.

CDR3 sequence reads: CASSPGLAGINEQFF. The CDR3 bases are TGTGCCAGCAGCCCGGGACTAGCGGGAATCAATGAGCAGTTCTTC. The gene calls are TRBV9 and TRBJ2-1, with 13 nucleotides matching TRBD2. The CDR3 is 15 residues long. Trimming at V came to 4 bases and at J to 6 bases, leaving 4 bases not matched to a gene. Germline V gene lookup returns CDR1 SGDLS and CDR2 YYNGEE. Variable domain in full (rest from reference TRBV9 and TRBJ2-1): DSGVTQTPKHLITATGQRVTLRCSPRSGDLSVYWYQQSLDQGLQFLIQYYNGEERAKGNILERFSAQQFPDLHSELNLSSLELGDSALYFCASSPGLAGINEQFFGPGTRLTVL.

This clone was counted between two and nine times. The chain uses TRBV28 and TRBJ2-7, with TRBD1 identical over 7 bases. Trimming cost V 7 bases and J 4 bases; bases outside gene matches: 13. The CDR3 runs 15 residues. Germline lookup yields CDR1 MDHEN and CDR2 SYDVKM. CDR3 protein: CASTEEGQSLYEQYF. The CDR3 nucleotides are TGTGCCAGCACGGAAGAGGGACAGTCATTGTACGAGCAGTACTTC.

The V and J genes are TRBV11-3 and TRBJ2-7; the D gene is possibly TRBD2 (6 bases). V lost 0 bases, J lost 7 bases, and 7 bases lay in between. Germline V lookup: CDR1 SGHNT, CDR2 YENEEA. The CDR3 consists of 12 residues. CDR3 bases: TGTGCCAGCAGCTTAGAGGGAGGAGAGCAGTACTTC. This encodes CASSLEGGEQYF.

The chain recombines TRBV5-5 with TRBJ1-4, with TRBD1 matching 10 bases. This CDR3 has 17 amino acids. V lost 0 bases, J lost 8 bases, and 10 bases stayed unmatched. Germline V gene sequence: CDR1 SGHKS, CDR2 YYEKEE (reference sequence). CDR3: CASSLAPGQGRGEKLFF. The CDR3 DNA is TGTGCCAGCAGCTTGGCACCGGGACAGGGGAGAGGCGAAAAACTGTTTTTT.

The chain uses TRBV30 and TRBJ1-2, with D possibly matching TRBD1 (6 bases). This CDR3 spans 15 amino acids. CDR1 is GTSNPN, CDR2 SVGIG, per germline (reference sequence). Trimming took 3 bases from V and 8 from J, leaving 22 bases between them. The CDR3 DNA reads TGTGCCTGGAGGATTCGCCCCGGGACACTCGACGGCTACACCTTC. Its protein is CAWRIRPGTLDGYTF.

The chain couples TRBV19 to TRBJ2-1, with 7 bases identical to TRBD2. With 5 bases clipped from V and 6 bases from J, the junction kept 7 bases outside the gene matches. Germline values: CDR1 LNHDA, CDR2 SQIVND (reference sequence). CDR3 length: 14 residues. The CDR3 here is CASSPSTSTNEQFF. In nucleotides, the CDR3 is TGTGCCAGTAGTCCCTCGACTAGCACCAATGAGCAGTTCTTC.

The chain carries TRBV24-1 and TRBJ2-1; possibly TRBD1 for D (6 bases). Trimming took off 4 bases at V and 5 bases at J, with 14 bases between the two ends. The CDR3 is 15 residues long. From germline, CDR1 is KGHDR and CDR2 SFDVKD. The CDR3, as DNA: TGTGCCACCAGTGAACATTACAGGGCCAACAATGAGCAGTTCTTC. It translates to CATSEHYRANNEQFF.

The chain joins TRBV20-1 to TRBJ1-5; D remains unclear. Per the germline V gene, CDR1 is DFQATT and CDR2 is SNEGSKA (reference sequence). This CDR3 comprises 11 residues. The V end lost 0 bases, the J end lost 7 bases, and 4 bases lay between the germline ends. This CDR3 is CSARDGQPQHF. The CDR3 region has the DNA TGCAGTGCTAGAGACGGGCAGCCCCAGCATTTT.

In DNA, the CDR3 is TGTGCCAGCAGCCCGGACAGGCCGGAGCAGTTCTTC. Translated: CASSPDRPEQFF. This sequence joins TRBV7-9 and TRBJ2-1, with 7 bases fitting TRBD1. Germline V lookup: CDR1 SEHNR, CDR2 FQNEAQ (reference sequence). This CDR3 is built from 12 residues. Trimming at V came to 5 bases and at J to 10 bases, leaving 5 bases not matched to a gene.

The chain couples TRBV11-3 to TRBJ2-5; 11 bases agree with TRBD2. The V gene end was trimmed by 1 base and the J gene end by 5 bases; junction bases not matched to a gene: 3. Germline CDR1 reads SGHNT; CDR2 reads YENEEA. This CDR3 contains 15 residues. DNA for the CDR3: TGTGCCAGCAGCTTAGGGGGACTAGCGGCGGAGACCCAGTACTTC. Translated, it gives CASSLGGLAAETQYF.

J is TRBJ2-3 and V is TRBV5-1; tentatively, D is TRBD2 (5 bases). The CDR3 has 18 residues. V lost 0 bases and J 1 base, leaving 18 bases between the germline ends. CDR1 is SGHRS, CDR2 YFSETQ, per germline. As DNA, the CDR3 is TGCGCCAGCAGCTTGGTGGCTTACGGCGGCGGGCGCACAGATACGCAGTATTTT. It codes for CASSLVAYGGGRTDTQYF. The full variable domain, completed using reference TRBV5-1 and TRBJ2-3, is KAGVTQTPRYLIKTRGQQVTLSCSPISGHRSVSWYQQTPGQGLQFLFEYFSETQRNKGNFPGRFSGRQFSNSRSEMNVSTLELGDSALYLCASSLVAYGGGRTDTQYFGPGTRLTVL.

This clone was recorded a few times. Other nucleotide sequences from this sample produce the same CDR3. The chain combines TRBV7-9 with TRBJ1-6; 9 bases line up with TRBD1. The junction had 6 bases not matched to a gene; V was cut back by 5 bases and J by 10 bases. Germline CDR1 reads SEHNR; CDR2 reads FQNEAQ (reference sequence). This CDR3 region has 14 residues. DNA of the CDR3: TGTGCCAGCAGCCCGGGACAGGGTGGCTCACCCCTCCACTTT. Its protein is CASSPGQGGSPLHF.

V and J are TRBV13 and TRBJ1-1; 12 bases match TRBD1. The CDR3 length is 16 residues. Germline V gene data show CDR1 as PRHDT and CDR2 as FYEKMQ (reference sequence). Unmatched junction bases numbered 2, after V lost 0 bases and J lost 3 bases. The chain's CDR3 is CASSLGGQGAHTEAFF. The CDR3 bases are TGTGCCAGCAGCTTAGGGGGACAGGGGGCGCACACTGAAGCTTTCTTT.

This chain connects TRBV5-1 to TRBJ2-6; no definite D call. The CDR3 is made up of 13 amino acids. CDR1 SGHRS and CDR2 YFSETQ come from the germline V gene. Trimming took 7 bases from V and 3 from J, leaving 8 bases between them. The chain's CDR3 is CASCSNGANVLTF. The CDR3 region has the DNA TGCGCCAGCTGCTCCAATGGGGCCAACGTCCTGACTTTC.

The chain employs TRBV28 and TRBJ1-1; 9 nucleotides match TRBD1. From germline, CDR1 is MDHEN and CDR2 SYDVKM. Trimming took 6 bases from V and 4 from J; bases not matched to a gene: 12. The CDR3 is 16 residues long. The CDR3 region has the DNA TGTGCCAGCAGGGTCTCCTCCGACAGGGGGGGCACTGAAGCTTTCTTT. This translates into CASRVSSDRGGTEAFF.

The chain is built from TRBV15 and TRBJ1-5; D possibly corresponds to TRBD1 (5 bases). Germline assignment: CDR1 LNHNV and CDR2 YYDKDF (reference sequence). V lost 0 bases and J lost 4, with 10 bases in between. The CDR3 has 15 amino acids. In DNA, the CDR3 is TGTGCCACCAGCAGAGATTATGGGGCAAATCAGCCCCAGCATTTT. Protein: CATSRDYGANQPQHF.

A few counts support this clone. The genes are TRBV27 and TRBJ2-2; TRBD2 matches 10 bases. Trimming removed 2 bases from V and 7 bases from J; junction bases left unmatched: 10. This CDR3 has 17 residues. CDR1 MNHEY and CDR2 SMNVEV come from the germline V gene (reference sequence). CDR3 nucleotide sequence: TGTGCCAGCAGTTTAATGGGACTAGCGCTGTCGCGCGGGGAGCTGTTTTTT. Encoded protein: CASSLMGLALSRGELFF.

This clone has a single count. The chain carries TRBV5-1 and TRBJ2-2, with 10 bases lining up with TRBD1. Trimming took 9 bases from V and 4 from J; bases not matched to a gene: 6. Germline V gene data show CDR1 as SGHRS and CDR2 as YFSETQ. The CDR3 covers 14 residues. The CDR3 DNA sequence: TGCGCCACCGGACAGGGGGTTACCACCGGGGAGCTGTTTTTT. It is translated as CATGQGVTTGELFF.

The chain carries TRBV18 and TRBJ1-1, with D unclear. Germline V gene sequence: CDR1 KGHSH, CDR2 LQKENI. The CDR3 extends over 13 amino acids. Trimming stripped 5 bases from V and 1 base from J, with 8 bases between. The CDR3 DNA is TGTGCCAGCTCATCCACACAGAACACTGAAGCTTTCTTT. The encoded protein is CASSSTQNTEAFF.